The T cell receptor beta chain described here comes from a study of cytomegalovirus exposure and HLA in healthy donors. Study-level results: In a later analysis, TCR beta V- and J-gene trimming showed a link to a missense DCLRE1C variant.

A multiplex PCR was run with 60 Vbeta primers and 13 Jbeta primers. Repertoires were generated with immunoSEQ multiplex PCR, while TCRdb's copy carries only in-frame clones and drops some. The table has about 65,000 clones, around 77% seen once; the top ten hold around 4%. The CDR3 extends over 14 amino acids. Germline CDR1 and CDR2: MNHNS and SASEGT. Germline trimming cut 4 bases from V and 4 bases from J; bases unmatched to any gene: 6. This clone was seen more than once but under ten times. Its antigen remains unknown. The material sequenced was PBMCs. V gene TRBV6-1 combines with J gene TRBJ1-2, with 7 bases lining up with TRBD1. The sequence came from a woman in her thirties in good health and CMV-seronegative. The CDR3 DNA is TGTGCCAGCAGTGGCGTACAGGGGTTCTATGGCTACACCTTC. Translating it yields CASSGVQGFYGYTF.